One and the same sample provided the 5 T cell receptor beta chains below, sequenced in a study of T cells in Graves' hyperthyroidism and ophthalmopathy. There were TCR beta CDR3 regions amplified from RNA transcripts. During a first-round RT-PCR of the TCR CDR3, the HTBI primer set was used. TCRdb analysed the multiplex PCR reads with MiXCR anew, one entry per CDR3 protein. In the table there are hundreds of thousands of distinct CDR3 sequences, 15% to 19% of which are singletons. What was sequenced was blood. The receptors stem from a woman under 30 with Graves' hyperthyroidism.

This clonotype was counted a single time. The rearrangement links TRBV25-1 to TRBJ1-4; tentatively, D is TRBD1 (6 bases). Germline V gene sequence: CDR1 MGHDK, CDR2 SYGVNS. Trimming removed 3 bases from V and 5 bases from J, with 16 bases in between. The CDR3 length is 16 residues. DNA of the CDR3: TGTGCCAGCAGTGAGGCGGGGGGGGCGAGGAATGAAAAACTGTTTTTT. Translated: CASSEAGGARNEKLFF.

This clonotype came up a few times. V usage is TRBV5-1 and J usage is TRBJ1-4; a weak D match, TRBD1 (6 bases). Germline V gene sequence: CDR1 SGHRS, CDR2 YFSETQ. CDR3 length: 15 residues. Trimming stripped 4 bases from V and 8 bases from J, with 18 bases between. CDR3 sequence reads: CASSRSTGEAEKLFF. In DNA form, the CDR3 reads TGCGCCAGCAGCCGCTCGACAGGCGAGGCGGAAAAACTGTTTTTT.

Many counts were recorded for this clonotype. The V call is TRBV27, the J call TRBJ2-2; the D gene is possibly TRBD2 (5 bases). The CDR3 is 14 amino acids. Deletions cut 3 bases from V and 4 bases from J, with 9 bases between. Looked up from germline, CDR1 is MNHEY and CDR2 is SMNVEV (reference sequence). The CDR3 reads CASSFYRGTGELFF. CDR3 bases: TGTGCCAGCAGTTTCTACCGGGGCACCGGGGAGCTGTTTTTT.

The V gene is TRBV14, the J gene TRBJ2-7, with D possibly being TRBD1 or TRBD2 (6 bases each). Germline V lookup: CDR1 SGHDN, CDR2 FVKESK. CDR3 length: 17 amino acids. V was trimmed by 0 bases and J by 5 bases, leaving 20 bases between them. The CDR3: CASSQDGRGRRGDEQYF. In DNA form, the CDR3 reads TGTGCCAGCAGCCAAGATGGACGAGGACGGAGGGGGGACGAGCAGTACTTC.

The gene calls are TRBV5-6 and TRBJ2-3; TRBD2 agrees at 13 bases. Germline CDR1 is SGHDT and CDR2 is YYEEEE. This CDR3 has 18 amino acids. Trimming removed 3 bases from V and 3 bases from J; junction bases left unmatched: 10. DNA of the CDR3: TGTGCCAGCAGCTCGGGACTAGCGGGACCCCGAGGGACAGATACGCAGTATTTT. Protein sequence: CASSSGLAGPRGTDTQYF.